The clone carrying this T cell receptor beta chain was found many times. Its target is not known. The data belong to a study of T cell repertoires in cytomegalovirus infection. Study-level information: The public TCR beta signatures pointed to both CMV infection and matching HLA type.

Study-level points and caveats: HLA-C-restricted CMV-specific TCR beta clonotypes were dominant in the ex vivo response. Identification of carriers of CMV plus the relevant HLA was achieved through cumulative public TCR beta family frequency.

The CDR3 sequence is 15 residues long. The V end lost 6 bases, the J end lost 4 bases, and 22 bases lay between the germline ends. The germline V gene has CDR1 SQVTM and CDR2 ANQGSEA. TCRdb called the reads again in MiXCR, with one record for every CDR3 protein. The table shows 200,000 to 300,000 distinct CDR3 sequences, with less than 9.5% occurring only once. This sequence joins TRBV29-1 and TRBJ2-7; D is ambiguous. This TCR was sampled from a human donor in good health (CMV status not recorded). Some clones in this sample may be carry-over from other donors' samples. Sequencing was performed on PBMCs. The CDR3 loop reads CSVTSTRAGGYEQYF. The CDR3 bases are TGCAGCGTCACAAGCACCCGGGCCGGTGGTTACGAGCAGTACTTC.